The T cell receptor (beta chain) under discussion was sequenced for a study of blood T cell repertoires in COVID-19 (dated by TCRdb to the early 2020s). Looking at the study overall: Collaborator samples came from the United States, Italy and Spain and covered acute and convalescent phases of COVID-19. The material from the prospective study consisted of cDNA or gDNA derived from T cells, B-cell-depleted T cells, or PBMCs. Deeply sampled blood TCRbeta repertoires from subjects exposed to, actively infected with, or recovered from COVID-19 were included in the dataset. The repertoires were released in a freely available public database intended as a resource for research on the immune response to SARS-CoV-2. The samples were drawn from the first 160 participants of the ongoing ImmuneRACE study and from some 1,300 subjects provided by 6 global collaborators. Sample metadata almost always included a de-identified subject ID, COVID-19 status, age in years and sex. Where available, HLA class I and class II types were obtained from metadata supplied by the sample provider rather than from assay-based typing.

Whole blood was collected in K2EDTA tubes by collaborating institutions according to the institutions' own protocols. Collaborator samples were shipped for TCRbeta analysis as frozen whole blood, isolated PBMCs, or DNA extracted from either sample type. About this clone: This clone's antigen is unknown. No qualities accompany the bases; no much larger clone lies one base away.

What the research found in general, with its limitations: How much clinical and demographic metadata was included differed by source and by participant, and the metadata was provided uncurated.

V and J are trimmed by 4 bases and 3 bases, and the gene matches miss 17 bases of the junction. From the germline V gene (reference sequence), CDR1 is SGHKS and CDR2 is YYEKEE. Its CDR3 holds 19 amino acids, cysteine through phenylalanine. Just CDR3 DNA is preserved here, 57 bases in frame from base 1. The immunoSEQ Assay, a bias-controlled multiplex PCR, was used to amplify TCRbeta CDR3 regions from genomic DNA. Concerning the study's data processing: Within the assay, amplification of reference gene primers was used to estimate how many nucleated cells each sample contained. To quantify the absolute abundance of each unique TCRbeta CDR3 rearrangement, sequence reads were collapsed and filtered. For each sample, productive Simpson clonality was calculated as the square root of Simpson's diversity index over productive rearrangements. Drawn from immuneACCESS, this table holds only the in-frame rearrangements with V and J called that TCRdb kept. Clones are partly lost; checked studies trace under half to an unresolved V gene and leave the rest unexplained. The DNA was the basis for D and trimming; V, J and clone size are from that table. Within this sample are about 190,000 clones, with around 80% of them counted one time only. Approximately 15% of the sample rests with the top ten.

This receptor was obtained from a man aged 30-40 years with active or convalescent COVID-19. The chain was built from TRBV5-5 and TRBJ1-5; TRBD1 agrees with 9 junctional bases. The sequenced material came from peripheral blood. The DNA is TGTGCCAGCAGCGATCGGGACAGGGTAATCGGTGTGAACAATCAGCCCCAGCATTTT. It translates as CASSDRDRVIGVNNQPQHF.